These T cell receptor beta chains were read from a single sample in a study of T cells in Graves' hyperthyroidism and ophthalmopathy. A single record per CDR3 protein comes from TCRdb applying MiXCR to the multiplex PCR reads. This sample has 75,000 to 100,000 distinct CDR3 sequences, with around 42% found just once. The sequenced sample consisted of peripheral blood or thyroid tissue (not recorded which). Every receptor here comes from a woman in her twenties or thirties with Graves' hyperthyroidism. Both conserved end residues are part of each CDR3. The D gene is left open where the match is weak. Expanded clones get a size class; other rows say once, few or many, or leave the size out.

D | size | J | V | DNA | CDR3
. | . | TRBJ1-2 | TRBV5-6 | TGTGCCAGCAGCACCCCCGAGGGTGCAGACCGTGGCTACACCTTC | CASSTPEGADRGYTF
. | . | TRBJ2-5 | TRBV28 | TGTGCCAGCAGCTGGTTATGGGGGGCTACGGAGACCCAGTACTTC | CASSWLWGATETQYF
. | . | TRBJ2-1 | TRBV5-4 | TGTGCCTGCAGCTTTGGGGGGCCCACCTCCTACAATGAGCAGTTCTTC | CACSFGGPTSYNEQFF
. | many | TRBJ1-1 | TRBV12-3/TRBV12-4 | TGTGCCAGCAGTGCATTGACGGGGAACACTGAAGCTTTCTTT | CASSALTGNTEAFF
. | . | TRBJ2-5 | TRBV29-1 | TGCAGCGTTGAAGGCGGAGGAGCGGAAGACCCACAAGAGACCCAGTACTTC | CSVEGGGAEDPQETQYF
. | few | TRBJ2-7 | TRBV28 | TGTGCCAGCAGTTTACTCTTATCCAGGGCCTACGAATCCTACGAGCAGTACTTC | CASSLLLSRAYESYEQYF
. | many | TRBJ2-3 | TRBV12-3/TRBV12-4 | TGTGCCAGCAGCTCACTCGGGGATACGCAGTATTTT | CASSSLGDTQYF
. | . | TRBJ2-5 | TRBV9 | TGTGCCAGCAGCTTAGGGGGAGGAGAGGCCCAGTACTTC | CASSLGGGEAQYF
. | many | TRBJ2-7 | TRBV7-2 | TGTGCCAGCAGCTTTAGCAAACACTACGAGCAGTACTTC | CASSFSKHYEQYF
TRBD1 | . | TRBJ2-5 | TRBV7-6 | TGTGCCAGCAGCCTTTACAGGGGGCTGGAGGGGTCGGAGACCCAGTACTTC | CASSLYRGLEGSETQYF
. | . | TRBJ1-1 | TRBV12-3/TRBV12-4 | TGTGCCAGCAGTTTAGGAGCAGCGAACACTGAAGCTTTCTTT | CASSLGAANTEAFF
. | . | TRBJ2-2 | TRBV6-1 | TGTGCCAGCAGCGTAGCGTCCGGGGAGCTGTTTTTT | CASSVASGELFF
TRBD2 | . | TRBJ2-2 | TRBV14 | TGTGTCAGCGGCGACATGGCGGGAGTGTACACCGGGGGGCTGTTTTTT | CVSGDMAGVYTGGLFF
TRBD2 | . | TRBJ2-7 | TRBV2 | TGTGCCAGCAGTGAACCTTGGGCGGGAGATCCCCTAGCCGAGCAGTACTTC | CASSEPWAGDPLAEQYF
. | . | TRBJ2-7 | TRBV7-8 | TGTGCCAGCAGCTCGGACGGGGGAACCTACGAGCAGTACTTC | CASSSDGGTYEQYF
. | many | TRBJ2-7 | TRBV6-1 | TGTGCCAGCAGTGAGGGACTTACCTACGAGCAGTACTTC | CASSEGLTYEQYF
TRBD1 | . | TRBJ2-7 | TRBV7-3 | TGTGCCAGCAGCCTCCGACAGGGGATCGGGCACGAGCAGTACTTC | CASSLRQGIGHEQYF
. | . | TRBJ1-4 | TRBV27 | TGTGCCAGCAGTCTTCAAGCGAGATTGGACAGTACCCCCCTCGAACTGTTTTTT | CASSLQARLDSTPLELFF
TRBD1 | . | TRBJ1-2 | TRBV12-3/TRBV12-4 | TGTGCCAGCAGTTCCGGGACAGGTCTGGGCTACACCTTC | CASSSGTGLGYTF
. | . | TRBJ2-2 | TRBV13 | TGTGCCAGCAGCTCATCTCAGGGATGGGAGCTGTTTTTT | CASSSSQGWELFF
TRBD2 | once | TRBJ2-6 | TRBV20-1 | TGCAGTGCTAGAGAACGGACTAGCGAGAGGGCCAACGTCCTGACTTTC | CSARERTSERANVLTF
. | . | TRBJ2-7 | TRBV20-1 | TGCAGTACGCACCGGGACCAGATCTACGAGCAGTACTTC | CSTHRDQIYEQYF
. | . | TRBJ1-6 | TRBV7-9 | TGTGCCAGCAGCTCCACAGGGTTCGCCGGGGGAGCGAGGGCACCCCTCCACTTT | CASSSTGFAGGARAPLHF
. | many | TRBJ1-4 | TRBV7-9 | TGTGCCAGCAGCGGACACCGGGTTCGGGATATTAATGAAAAACTGTTTTTT | CASSGHRVRDINEKLFF
. | . | TRBJ1-6 | TRBV7-6 | TGTGCCAGCAGCTTATCCCTGAGTTCACCCCTCCACTTT | CASSLSLSSPLHF
. | many | TRBJ1-6 | TRBV7-2 | TGTGCCAGCAGCTTAGGGGCCAGCGGTAATTCACCCCTCCACTTT | CASSLGASGNSPLHF
TRBD1 | medium-sized | TRBJ1-5 | TRBV2 | TGTGCCAGCGGATGGGTGACAGGGAATCAGCCCCAGCATTTT | CASGWVTGNQPQHF
TRBD1 | many | TRBJ2-7 | TRBV5-1 | TGCGCCAGCAGCTGGGGGACAGGCCTCTACGGCGAGCAGTACTTC | CASSWGTGLYGEQYF
TRBD1 | many | TRBJ1-2 | TRBV2 | TGTGCCAGCAGTTCTACAGGGGTGGGTGGCTACACCTTC | CASSSTGVGGYTF